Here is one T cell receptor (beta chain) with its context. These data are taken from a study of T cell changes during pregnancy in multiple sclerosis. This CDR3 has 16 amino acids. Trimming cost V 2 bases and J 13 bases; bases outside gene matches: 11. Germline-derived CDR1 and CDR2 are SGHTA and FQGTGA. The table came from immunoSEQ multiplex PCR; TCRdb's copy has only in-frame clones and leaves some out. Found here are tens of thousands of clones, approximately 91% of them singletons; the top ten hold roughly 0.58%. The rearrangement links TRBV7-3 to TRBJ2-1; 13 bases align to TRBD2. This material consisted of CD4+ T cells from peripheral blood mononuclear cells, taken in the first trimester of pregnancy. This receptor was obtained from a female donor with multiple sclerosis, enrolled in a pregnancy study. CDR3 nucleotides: TGTGCCAGCAGCTTAGGCCCGGGACTAGCGGGGCCACCCCAGTTCTTC. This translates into CASSLGPGLAGPPQFF.